Sequencing of this T cell receptor (beta chain) was carried out in a study of blood T cell repertoires in COVID-19. Study background: Researchers got acute and convalescent COVID-19 samples from the United States, Italy and Spain. PBMCs, B-cell-depleted T cells, or T cells were the source of the cDNA or gDNA that made up the material.

Researchers sorted participants into cohorts using their self-reported clinical history. Germline-derived CDR1 and CDR2 are LNHNV and YYDKDF (reference sequence). CDR3 length: 12 amino acids. Trimming stripped 3 bases from V and 5 bases from J, with 7 bases between. This clone was detected once. Here immunoSEQ multiplex PCR was the method, and the copy in TCRdb shows in-frame clones only, minus some. The data contain under 300,000 clones, approximately 91% of them seen just once; the ten biggest clones take up 2% to 2.5%. The sequence was collected from a woman aged 40 to 55 with acute COVID-19. The sample was PBMCs or T cells enriched from blood (not recorded which). This chain joins TRBV15 and TRBJ2-5; D unresolved. The CDR3 reads CATSRRLETQYF. The CDR3 nucleotides read TGTGCCACCAGCAGGCGGTTGGAGACCCAGTACTTC.